The rows below give T cell receptor beta chains drawn from one sample of a study of T cell repertoires in cytomegalovirus infection. TCRdb called the reads again in MiXCR, with one record for every CDR3 protein. The repertoire holds 450,000 to 550,000 distinct CDR3 sequences, with 16% as singletons. Sequenced sample: CD8+ T cells from PBMCs. Source of these receptors: a human donor in good health (CMV status not recorded). Some clones in this sample may be carry-over from other donors' samples. Each CDR3 is given with its conserved first and last residue. The D gene is left open where the match is weak. Only some rows state a clone size, as once, few, many or a class for expanded clones.

d_gene	v_gene	len	j_gene	abundance	CDR3nt	CDR3aa
NA	TRBV11-2	16	TRBJ2-2	many	TGTGCCAGCAGCTTATTTCCCAGGGGAGGGACCGGGGAGCTGTTTTTT	CASSLFPRGGTGELFF
TRBD2	TRBV9	15	TRBJ2-7	NA	TGTGCCAGCAGCTTAAGCGGGAGCACGTCCTACGAGCAGTACTTC	CASSLSGSTSYEQYF
NA	TRBV25-1	14	TRBJ2-5	NA	TGTGCCAGCAGTGTTCAGGGAGGCCAAGAGACCCAGTACTTC	CASSVQGGQETQYF
NA	TRBV11-2	14	TRBJ1-3	few	TGTGCCAGCCGCCCTTGGGCCGCGGGAAACACCATATATTTT	CASRPWAAGNTIYF
TRBD2	TRBV11-2	17	TRBJ2-1	many	TGTGCCAGCAGCCCCTCCGGACTAGCGGGATACGACAATGAGCAGTTCTTC	CASSPSGLAGYDNEQFF
NA	TRBV19	14	TRBJ1-1	many	TGTGCCAGTAGGCCCCGAGGCAGTAACACTGAAGCTTTCTTT	CASRPRGSNTEAFF
TRBD1	TRBV11-2	17	TRBJ2-7	many	TGTGCCAGCAGCCAATGGACAGGGGGTTTCCCTTTCGGCGAGCAGTACTTC	CASSQWTGGFPFGEQYF
TRBD1	TRBV20-1	15	TRBJ2-1	NA	TGCAGTGCGTGGGACAGGGATAGTTACTACAATGAGCAGTTCTTC	CSAWDRDSYYNEQFF
NA	TRBV3-1	17	TRBJ1-3	NA	TGTGCCAGCAGCCAAGGACGGAATGAAGGACCCTGGAACACCATATATTTT	CASSQGRNEGPWNTIYF
TRBD2	TRBV7-6	21	TRBJ2-1	NA	TGTGCCAGCAGCTTAGAAGGGGGGCGAGCGGGAGGGCCGAGGCCTTACAATGAGCAGTTCTTC	CASSLEGGRAGGPRPYNEQFF
NA	TRBV28	16	TRBJ2-7	few	TGTGCCAGCAGTTTACCGCTCAGGGAAGGGGTATACGAGCAGTACTTC	CASSLPLREGVYEQYF
NA	TRBV12-3/TRBV12-4	17	TRBJ1-4	many	TGTGCCAGCAGCCCCTCACGGTTGAGGGCAGGGAGGGAAAAACTGTTTTTT	CASSPSRLRAGREKLFF
TRBD2	TRBV11-2	17	TRBJ2-7	many	TGTGCCAGCAGCTTACCCCAGCGGGGGGCGAGCTCCTACGAGCAGTACTTC	CASSLPQRGASSYEQYF
NA	TRBV11-2	17	TRBJ1-1	many	TGTGCCAGCAGCTTTTGGGACGCAACGCTCAGGAACACTGAAGCTTTCTTT	CASSFWDATLRNTEAFF
NA	TRBV29-1	17	TRBJ2-3	few	TGCAGCGTTGAAGACAAGGAAGGGGGTTTTCCCACAGATACGCAGTATTTT	CSVEDKEGGFPTDTQYF
NA	TRBV6-5	16	TRBJ1-1	few	TGTGCCAGCAGTTACGAGATCGGGTTGTCTAACACTGAAGCTTTCTTT	CASSYEIGLSNTEAFF
NA	TRBV7-6	15	TRBJ2-1	many	TGTGCCAGCAGCTTAAAGCTAGGGGCTCACAATGAGCAGTTCTTC	CASSLKLGAHNEQFF
TRBD2	TRBV11-2	17	TRBJ2-7	many	TGTGCCAGCAGCCAGGGGACTAGCGGGAGAAACTCCTACGAGCAGTACTTC	CASSQGTSGRNSYEQYF
NA	TRBV7-9	14	TRBJ2-7	NA	TGTGCCAGCAGCTTAGAGAGCCGGACCGACGAGCAGTACTTC	CASSLESRTDEQYF
NA	TRBV7-3	13	TRBJ2-1	many	TGTGCCAGCAGCCCTCAGGGTTCCAATGAGCAGTTCTTC	CASSPQGSNEQFF
NA	TRBV6-1	15	TRBJ2-1	many	TGTGCCAGCAGTGAAGTGATAGGGGCCTACAATGAGCAGTTCTTC	CASSEVIGAYNEQFF
TRBD1	TRBV28	16	TRBJ2-7	many	TGTGCCAGCAGTCGCACAGGGGGCGCACGGTCCTACGAGCAGTACTTC	CASSRTGGARSYEQYF
TRBD2	TRBV5-5	14	TRBJ2-1	many	TGTGCCAGCAGCCTAGCGGGAGAATCTCATGAGCAGTTCTTC	CASSLAGESHEQFF
TRBD2	TRBV6-5	20	TRBJ2-3	many	TGTGCCAGCAGTTACTCGCCGACTAGCGGGGGCCAACCAAGCACAGATACGCAGTATTTT	CASSYSPTSGGQPSTDTQYF
TRBD1	TRBV6-4	16	TRBJ1-1	few	TGTGCCAGCAGTCCCCAGCCGGGACAGTCCTCAACTGAAGCTTTCTTT	CASSPQPGQSSTEAFF
TRBD1	TRBV5-1	12	TRBJ1-2	NA	TGCGCCAGCAGCCGGGACAGGTCCGGCTACACCTTC	CASSRDRSGYTF
NA	TRBV19	14	TRBJ2-5	NA	TGTGCCAGTAGTTTTGACAGTGCTCAAGAGACCCAGTACTTC	CASSFDSAQETQYF
NA	TRBV6-5	11	TRBJ1-1	NA	TGTGCCAGCAGTACGGGAAGGGAAGCTTTCTTT	CASSTGREAFF
NA	TRBV7-9	16	TRBJ1-4	few	TGTGCCAGCAGCTCAAAGGGGGGCCCAGGGAGGGAAAAACTGTTTTTT	CASSSKGGPGREKLFF
TRBD1	TRBV27	18	TRBJ2-4	few	TGTGCCAGCAGACAGGGAACAGGGGGCGGGGTAGCCAAAAACATTCAGTACTTC	CASRQGTGGGVAKNIQYF
TRBD1	TRBV7-8	16	TRBJ1-5	many	TGTGCCAGCAGCTCGACAGGGGGGTCTAGCAATCAGCCCCAGCATTTT	CASSSTGGSSNQPQHF
NA	TRBV7-3	15	TRBJ2-1	NA	TGTGCCAGCAGCTTCGCCGGGACGGCTTACAATGAGCAGTTCTTC	CASSFAGTAYNEQFF
NA	TRBV5-8	17	TRBJ1-6	NA	TGTGCCAGCAACAAATTCAGATACCAGGGCGGCAATTCACCCCTCCACTTT	CASNKFRYQGGNSPLHF
NA	TRBV4-1	15	TRBJ1-1	many	TGCGCCAGCAGCCAAGCACCTCGGACCGAAGGAGAAGCTTTCTTT	CASSQAPRTEGEAFF
NA	TRBV12-3/TRBV12-4	13	TRBJ2-1	few	TGTGCCAGCACCGCGGGGGCCAACAATGAGCAGTTCTTC	CASTAGANNEQFF
TRBD1	TRBV28	17	TRBJ1-1	many	TGTGCCAGCAGTTTTCGGGACAGGGGGCTTAAGAACACTGAAGCTTTCTTT	CASSFRDRGLKNTEAFF
NA	TRBV7-6	15	TRBJ2-7	many	TGTGCCAGCAGCTTAGAAGGCAGATGGCTCTCCGAGCAGTACTTC	CASSLEGRWLSEQYF
NA	TRBV14	17	TRBJ1-2	few	TGTGCCAGCAGCCGAAGGGGAGAGGGAGCCTTAAACTATGGCTACACCTTC	CASSRRGEGALNYGYTF
NA	TRBV2	13	TRBJ2-7	few	TGTGCCAGCAGTGACAGGGAACGCTACGAGCAGTACTTC	CASSDRERYEQYF
TRBD2	TRBV5-8	17	TRBJ2-2	NA	TGTGCCAGCAGCTTGGCCGTTTGGCGGGAGAGTACCGGGGAGCTGTTTTTT	CASSLAVWRESTGELFF
TRBD1	TRBV4-1	15	TRBJ1-1	many	TGCGCCAGCAGCCAAGGGGGGACAGGGGCCGCTGAAGCTTTCTTT	CASSQGGTGAAEAFF
TRBD2	TRBV27	16	TRBJ2-2	few	TGTGCCAGCAGTTTAGGACTAGCGGGAGGGTCCGGGGAGCTGTTTTTT	CASSLGLAGGSGELFF
NA	TRBV7-2	13	TRBJ2-3	many	TGTGCCAGCAGGGGGGGCCACACAGATACGCAGTATTTT	CASRGGHTDTQYF
TRBD2	TRBV27	16	TRBJ2-7	few	TGTGCCAGCAGTTCCCTCCCGGGGGGATCTCCCTACGAGCAGTACTTC	CASSSLPGGSPYEQYF
NA	TRBV29-1	16	TRBJ1-2	few	TGCAGCGTTGAAGATCTCGTACACCAGGCTAACTATGGCTACACCTTC	CSVEDLVHQANYGYTF
NA	TRBV4-2	13	TRBJ1-4	many	TGTGCCAGCAGCCGCCCGGGGGATGAAAAACTGTTTTTT	CASSRPGDEKLFF
NA	TRBV6-2/TRBV6-3	11	TRBJ1-5	few	TGTGCCAGCAGGACGAATCAGCCCCAGCATTTT	CASRTNQPQHF
NA	TRBV28	15	TRBJ2-7	many	TGTGCCAGCAGTACAAACAGGGAGGGGTCCTACGAGCAGTACTTC	CASSTNREGSYEQYF
TRBD1	TRBV20-1	15	TRBJ1-5	few	TGCAGTGCTAGAGATAAGGCAGGGGGTAATCAGCCCCAGCATTTT	CSARDKAGGNQPQHF
NA	TRBV3-1	15	TRBJ2-1	NA	TGTGCCAGCAGCCAAATTTGGACCTCCTACAATGAGCAGTTCTTC	CASSQIWTSYNEQFF
NA	TRBV30	13	TRBJ1-1	NA	TGTGCCTGGTCCCGGGGAGGGAACACTGAAGCTTTCTTT	CAWSRGGNTEAFF
TRBD1	TRBV6-6	16	TRBJ2-1	NA	TGTGCCAGCAGTGACTTGCCGGGACAGAAGTACAATGAGCAGTTCTTC	CASSDLPGQKYNEQFF
TRBD1	TRBV12-3/TRBV12-4	15	TRBJ2-1	many	TGTGCCAGCAGTTCCTCGGGACAGGGAAACAATGAGCAGTTCTTC	CASSSSGQGNNEQFF
NA	TRBV30	13	TRBJ1-5	NA	TGTGCCTGGAGTTTGAAGGAGGCTCAGCCCCAGCATTTT	CAWSLKEAQPQHF